This TCR beta chain was observed in a study of STAT3 mutations in large granular lymphocyte leukemia. Across the whole study: Roughly half the longitudinally sequenced T-LGLL patients had canonical STAT3 mutations. Broader study findings: In about 30% of the 18 patients, new TCR clonotypes emerged after therapy. In T-cell large granular lymphocyte leukemia, about half of patients showed multiple immunodominant subclonotypes.

Repertoires were generated with immunoSEQ multiplex PCR, while TCRdb's copy carries only in-frame clones and drops some. The sample includes roughly 10,000 clones, about 52% of them seen just once. Trimming took 0 bases from V and 6 from J, leaving 12 bases between them. The V gene's germline CDR1 is MNHEY and CDR2 SVGAGI. The CDR3 is made up of 15 amino acids. Comment on this clone: Its antigen is currently unknown.

The material sequenced was peripheral blood mononuclear cells. The chain has TRBV6-5 and TRBJ2-1; possibly TRBD1 for D (6 bases). The clonotype was recovered from a boy aged 5-17 years with T-cell large granular lymphocyte leukemia. Some clones in this sample may be carry-over from other donors' samples. CDR3 sequence: CASSYSSQTGNEQFF. The CDR3 DNA reads as TGTGCCAGCAGTTACTCGAGTCAGACAGGCAATGAGCAGTTCTTC.